This is a list of T cell receptor beta chains from one sample in a study of cytomegalovirus exposure and HLA in healthy donors. Measured with immunoSEQ multiplex PCR; TCRdb has only the in-frame clones, and not every one. The repertoire includes under 150,000 clones, approximately 80% of them detected once, and around 4.1% sits in the top ten. Sequenced sample: PBMCs. These receptor sequences come from a man aged 35 to 55 in good health and CMV-seropositive. CDR3s include the opening cysteine and the closing phenylalanine or tryptophan. D genes are given only for firm matches. Clone size is stated in some rows and not others, as once, few, many or a class when expanded.

TRBV11-2	.	TRBJ2-3	TRBD2	CASSLRGAGENRDTQYF	TGTGCCAGCAGCTTACGGGGAGCGGGAGAAAACCGAGATACGCAGTATTTT
TRBV5-1	.	TRBJ2-5	TRBD1	CASSLWGDRGAETQYF	TGCGCCAGCAGCTTGTGGGGGGACAGGGGGGCTGAGACCCAGTACTTC
TRBV2	.	TRBJ2-2	TRBD1	CASSADRGNTGELFF	TGTGCCAGCAGCGCGGACAGGGGGAACACCGGGGAGCTGTTTTTT
TRBV27	.	TRBJ2-3	.	CASSSPPQGTDTQYF	TGTGCCAGCAGTTCCCCACCGCAGGGCACAGATACGCAGTATTTT
TRBV2	.	TRBJ1-2	TRBD1	CASSTRRGTGVSNYGYTF	TGTGCCAGCAGTACCCGCAGAGGGACAGGGGTTTCTAACTATGGCTACACCTTC
TRBV5-6	.	TRBJ1-5	TRBD1	CASSTGQGTPQHF	TGTGCCAGCAGCACCGGACAGGGGACGCCCCAGCATTTT
TRBV2	.	TRBJ2-1	TRBD1	CASSEGTGWGNEQFF	TGTGCCAGCAGTGAGGGGACAGGGTGGGGCAATGAGCAGTTCTTC
TRBV6-4	once	TRBJ1-5	.	CASPRPRGCNQPQHF	TGTGCCAGCCCACGCCCCAGGGGATGCAATCAGCCCCAGCATTTT
TRBV5-1	few	TRBJ1-3	TRBD1	CASSPTGRAGNTIYF	TGCGCCAGCAGCCCGACAGGGCGGGCTGGAAACACCATATATTTT
TRBV9	.	TRBJ2-3	TRBD2	CASSTPGGITDTQYF	TGTGCCAGCAGCACCCCCGGGGGGATCACAGATACGCAGTATTTT
TRBV10-3	.	TRBJ1-5	.	CAIGTSKGQPQHF	TGTGCCATTGGGACATCAAAGGGGCAGCCCCAGCATTTT
TRBV15	.	TRBJ1-3	TRBD1	CATSTGQVFSGNTIYF	TGTGCCACCAGCACGGGACAGGTCTTCTCTGGAAACACCATATATTTT
TRBV19	.	TRBJ2-7	.	CASSIDGREQYF	TGTGCCAGTAGTATAGATGGGCGCGAGCAGTACTTC
TRBV7-9	.	TRBJ1-1	.	CASSLGSGPEAFF	TGTGCCAGCAGCTTAGGTTCAGGGCCTGAAGCTTTCTTT
TRBV27	.	TRBJ1-5	.	CASSSTLQQKAYSNQPQHF	TGTGCCAGCAGTTCCACCCTCCAACAGAAGGCTTATAGCAATCAGCCCCAGCATTTT
TRBV7-7	.	TRBJ2-5	.	CASSLAGQEETQYF	TGTGCCAGCAGCTTAGCAGGCCAGGAAGAGACCCAGTACTTC
TRBV7-9	.	TRBJ2-1	.	CSSSPSWNEQFF	TGTTCCAGCAGCCCTAGTTGGAATGAGCAGTTCTTC
TRBV6-1	.	TRBJ2-5	.	CASSEWFPLGETQYF	TGTGCCAGCAGTGAATGGTTTCCACTTGGAGAGACCCAGTACTTC
TRBV5-6	.	TRBJ1-4	TRBD1	CASGNRGQNEKLFF	TGTGCCAGCGGAAACAGGGGCCAGAATGAAAAACTGTTTTTT
TRBV7-8	once	TRBJ2-2	TRBD2	CASRFSGRGTLHAGELFF	TGTGCCAGCAGGTTTAGCGGGCGCGGGACTTTGCATGCCGGGGAGCTGTTTTTT
TRBV19	.	TRBJ1-6	TRBD1	CASSPQGDGNSPLHF	TGTGCCAGTAGCCCACAGGGGGATGGTAATTCACCCCTCCACTTT
TRBV5-1	.	TRBJ2-5	TRBD2	CASSLRASGQETQYF	TGCGCCAGCAGCTTGCGGGCTAGCGGACAAGAGACCCAGTACTTC
TRBV11-2	.	TRBJ2-3	TRBD2	CASSTGTSGSTDTQYF	TGTGCCAGCAGCACCGGGACTAGCGGGAGCACAGATACGCAGTATTTT
TRBV28	.	TRBJ1-3	.	CASSLTMSAGNTIYF	TGTGCCAGCAGTTTAACTATGAGTGCTGGAAACACCATATATTTT
TRBV25-1	.	TRBJ1-2	.	CASSGIRGGWDGYTF	TGTGCCAGCAGTGGCATCCGGGGGGGATGGGATGGCTACACCTTC
TRBV11-2	.	TRBJ2-1	TRBD2	CASSPLRGLAERYNEQFF	TGTGCCAGCAGTCCTCTCCGAGGACTAGCGGAGCGATACAATGAGCAGTTCTTC
TRBV27	.	TRBJ2-7	TRBD2	CASSYGPGGYEQYF	TGTGCCAGCAGTTACGGACCGGGGGGCTACGAGCAGTACTTC
TRBV2	.	TRBJ2-1	.	CASRRDSNEQFF	TGTGCCAGCAGGCGGGACAGCAATGAGCAGTTCTTC
TRBV5-1	few	TRBJ2-2	TRBD1	CASSISGTGVTGELFF	TGCGCCAGCAGCATCTCCGGGACAGGGGTCACCGGGGAGCTGTTTTTT
TRBV18	.	TRBJ1-1	.	CASSPTTGPNTEAFF	TGTGCCAGCTCACCTACAACAGGGCCGAACACTGAAGCTTTCTTT
TRBV9	once	TRBJ1-2	.	CASSGRLEGYTF	TGTGCCAGCAGCGGACGGTTGGAGGGCTACACCTTC
TRBV7-9	.	TRBJ2-3	.	CASSPALGTDTQYF	TGTGCCAGCAGCCCGGCCCTAGGCACAGATACGCAGTATTTT
TRBV6-1	.	TRBJ1-6	TRBD1	CASSEGQGGSPLHF	TGTGCCAGCAGTGAGGGACAGGGGGGATCACCCCTCCACTTT
TRBV9	.	TRBJ2-7	TRBD2	CASSARDYSSEQYF	TGTGCCAGCAGCGCCCGGGACTATTCCAGCGAGCAGTACTTC
TRBV29-1	.	TRBJ1-1	.	CSYSTNTEAFF	TGCAGCTACAGTACGAACACTGAAGCTTTCTTT
TRBV7-9	.	TRBJ2-5	.	CASSLVLATKTQYF	TGTGCCAGCAGCTTAGTGCTAGCGACAAAGACCCAGTACTTC
TRBV19	.	TRBJ2-4	.	CASSKRPILAKNIQYF	TGTGCCAGTAGTAAGAGGCCTATCTTAGCCAAAAACATTCAGTACTTC
TRBV30	.	TRBJ2-7	TRBD1	CAWSGDRGQEQYF	TGTGCCTGGAGTGGAGACAGGGGGCAAGAGCAGTACTTC
TRBV5-1	.	TRBJ2-7	TRBD2	CASSPVTSGNYEQYF	TGCGCCAGCAGCCCGGTGACTAGCGGGAACTACGAGCAGTACTTC
TRBV2	.	TRBJ2-3	TRBD2	CAGSGTFTDTQYF	TGTGCGGGTAGCGGGACCTTCACAGATACGCAGTATTTT
TRBV5-1	.	TRBJ1-5	.	CASSWGGGSDQPQHF	TGCGCCAGCAGCTGGGGGGGTGGGTCGGATCAGCCCCAGCATTTT
TRBV15	.	TRBJ2-7	.	CATSREGLARYEQYF	TGTGCCACCAGCAGGGAGGGGCTAGCCCGATACGAGCAGTACTTC
TRBV30	.	TRBJ2-7	TRBD2	CAWYGTRPYF	TGTGCCTGGTACGGGACTAGACCGTACTTC
TRBV18	.	TRBJ2-1	TRBD2	CASSAGVYNEQFF	TGTGCCAGCTCAGCGGGGGTATACAATGAGCAGTTCTTC
TRBV2	.	TRBJ1-5	.	CASYIGQGLNQPQHF	TGTGCCAGCTATATAGGGCAGGGGTTGAATCAGCCCCAGCATTTT
TRBV6-6	.	TRBJ1-3	.	CASRAQVSGNTIYF	TGTGCCAGCAGAGCACAGGTCTCTGGAAACACCATATATTTT
TRBV5-1	.	TRBJ2-5	TRBD1	CASSLGDRGRETQYF	TGCGCCAGCAGCTTGGGCGACAGGGGGCGGGAGACCCAGTACTTC
TRBV30	.	TRBJ2-1	TRBD1	CAWATGQPYNEQFF	TGTGCCTGGGCGACGGGACAGCCCTACAATGAGCAGTTCTTC
TRBV6-5	.	TRBJ2-7	.	CASGADMLNSRQYF	TGTGCCAGCGGCGCCGACATGCTTAACTCTCGGCAGTACTTC
TRBV7-9	.	TRBJ2-2	TRBD1	CASSRNRQGNTGELFF	TGTGCCAGCAGCCGAAACAGACAGGGAAACACCGGGGAGCTGTTTTTT
TRBV7-9	.	TRBJ2-5	TRBD2	CASSLSGGQGEAQYF	TGTGCCAGCAGCCTTAGCGGGGGCCAGGGAGAAGCCCAGTACTTC
TRBV18	.	TRBJ2-2	TRBD2	CASSSPGLSNTGELFF	TGTGCCAGCTCATCACCGGGACTATCGAACACCGGGGAGCTGTTTTTT
TRBV30	.	TRBJ2-3	.	CAWSVGGARTDTQYF	TGTGCCTGGAGTGTAGGGGGGGCTCGCACAGATACGCAGTATTTT